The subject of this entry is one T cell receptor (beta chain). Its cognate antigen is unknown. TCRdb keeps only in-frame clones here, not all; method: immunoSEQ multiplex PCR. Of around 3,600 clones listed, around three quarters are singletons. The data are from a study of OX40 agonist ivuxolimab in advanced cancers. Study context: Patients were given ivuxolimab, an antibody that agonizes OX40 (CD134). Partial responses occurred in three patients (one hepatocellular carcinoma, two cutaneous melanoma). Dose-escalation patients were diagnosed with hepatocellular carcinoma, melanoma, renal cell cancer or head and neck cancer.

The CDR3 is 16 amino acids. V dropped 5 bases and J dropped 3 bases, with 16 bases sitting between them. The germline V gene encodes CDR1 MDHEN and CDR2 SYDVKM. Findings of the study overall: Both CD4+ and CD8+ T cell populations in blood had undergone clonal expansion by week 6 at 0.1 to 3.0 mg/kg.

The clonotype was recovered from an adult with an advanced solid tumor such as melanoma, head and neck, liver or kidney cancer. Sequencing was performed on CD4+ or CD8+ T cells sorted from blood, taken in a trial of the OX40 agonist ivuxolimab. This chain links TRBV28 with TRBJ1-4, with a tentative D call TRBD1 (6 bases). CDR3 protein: CASSLPGQGPNEKLFF. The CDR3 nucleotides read TGTGCCAGCAGTCTCCCAGGGCAGGGGCCTAATGAAAAACTGTTTTTT.